This T cell receptor (beta chain) is from a study of T-cell memory formation after mild COVID-19 (dated by TCRdb to about 2021). In the study overall: TCR sequence clusters from the two donors were found to be largely donor specific. Longitudinal TCRalpha and TCRbeta repertoire sequencing tracked T-cell clones expanding and contracting after mild COVID-19 in a couple of donors. Two young, previously healthy adult volunteers made up the cohort, one male and one female. General findings and caveats noted by the study authors: Contracting CD4+ clones were located mainly in the CM and EM memory subsets, whereas CD8+ clones were found to be enriched in EMRA. Some responding clones were found in pre-infection memory, which suggests that pre-existing cross-reactive memory T cells took part in the SARS-CoV-2 response. Clones contracting from day 15 to 85 had balanced CD4/CD8 phenotypes, while a second wave expanding from day 15 to 37 was biased towards CD4+. The second-wave clones that peaked on day 37 were not confirmed to be SARS-CoV-2 specific. The study included only a couple of mild cases, and larger cohorts that include severe cases with pre-infection samples were judged to be necessary.

Ficoll-Paque density gradient centrifugation was the method used to isolate PBMCs. Looking up the germline V gene yields CDR1 SGHTA and CDR2 FQGTGA. Compared with germline, V lacks 2 bases and J lacks 2 bases; bases without a gene match: 10. Including cysteine and phenylalanine, the CDR3 has 17 amino acids. Of the read, only the CDR3 DNA is kept; its 51 bases are in frame from base 1. The run used an Illumina NovaSeq 6000. Using 5'RACE with constant-segment primers, TCRalpha and TCRbeta cDNA libraries were constructed, with sample barcodes and unique molecular identifiers added in the process. Trizol reagent was used to extract RNA from every sample. The libraries were amplified in two PCR steps, and the second step added a second sample barcode and Illumina TruSeq adapters. Libraries were sequenced on an Illumina NovaSeq with 2 x 150 bp paired-end reads. Processing in the source paper ran as follows. The reads were demultiplexed and collapsed into UMI-guided consensus sequences using migec v1.2.7. With mixcr v2.1.11, UMI consensuses were aligned to TRA and TRB V and J templates and assembled into clonotypes. Clonotypes were classified as expanded or contracted when called significant by both edgeR and NoisET, with noise models trained on biological replicates. edgeR calls used a false discovery rate-adjusted p below 0.01 and a log2 fold-change threshold of 1. PCA with hierarchical clustering of max-normalized trajectories of the 1000 most abundant clonotypes was used as exploratory dynamics analysis. Each responding clone was given a CD4 or CD8 phenotype based on the CD4+ and CD8+ repertoires, which had been sequenced separately. TCRdb reworked the public reads: Q25 trimming with fastp, MiXCR clone assembly, productive beta chains retained. A single entry per CDR3 protein holds the most common genes and DNA from its merged rows. The V and J calls follow TCRdb's processing rather than the paper's. The sample table contains a few hundred thousand distinct CDR3 sequences; only one count was recorded for approximately 20% of them. Around 20% of the sample is taken by the ten largest.

This clonotype was counted a few times. Its antigen remains undetermined. No base quality values were provided; no much bigger clone lies one nucleotide off. The source of this sequence is a man aged 18 to 29 who had mild COVID-19 (a few samples of this study predate the infection). The sample titles of this study are shuffled in the database, so cell type and time point are left out; the donor was told from shared clones. The rearranged chain carries TRBV7-3 and TRBJ2-3, with 7 central nucleotides matching TRBD2. Sequencing was performed on PBMCs or a T cell subset sorted from them (not recorded which). DNA sequence: TGTGCCAGCAGCTTACGCCCGGGGAGGGCGTACACAGATACGCAGTATTTT. Its protein product is CASSLRPGRAYTDTQYF. With the rest looked up from the reference TRBV7-3 and TRBJ2-3 genes rather than sequenced, the full variable domain is GAGVSQTPSNKVTEKGKYVELRCDPISGHTALYWYRQSLGQGPEFLIYFQGTGAADDSGLPNDRFFAVRPEGSVSTLKIQRTERGDSAVYLCASSLRPGRAYTDTQYFGPGTRLTVL.